These 23 T cell receptor beta chains were all obtained from the same sample, sequenced in a study of blood T cell repertoires in COVID-19 (dated by TCRdb to 2020 to 2022). Library preparation used the immunoSEQ multiplex PCR assay. Held by TCRdb, this immuneACCESS table contains in-frame sequences only and omits some clones. Under half of the omission traces to an unresolved V gene where checked; the cause of the rest is unknown. This sample is represented by 250,000 to 350,000 clones; 90% of them were singletons. The ten largest clones capture 3.5% to 4.5% of the sample. The sequencing input was PBMCs or T cells enriched from blood (not recorded which). The source of these receptors is a woman between 18 and 30 years old with acute COVID-19.

There are a few counts of this clone. The chain links TRBV5-6 to TRBJ1-3; tentatively, D is TRBD1 (5 bases). The CDR3 runs 17 residues. CDR1 and CDR2 from the germline V gene are SGHDT and YYEEEE. Trimming left V 0 bases short and J 0 bases short, with 13 bases between. Written as DNA, the CDR3 is TGTGCCAGCAGCTTGGTGGAGGGGTCGGGCTCTGGAAACACCATATATTTT. Amino acids: CASSLVEGSGSGNTIYF.

The J gene is TRBJ2-1, the V gene TRBV2; TRBD2 matches at 12 bases. V lost 9 bases to trimming and J lost 9 bases; unmatched junction nucleotides: 12. Germline lookup yields CDR1 SNHLY and CDR2 FYNNEI. The CDR3 has 15 amino acids. CDR3 DNA: TGTGCCAGTAAGGGTCTAGCGGGAGGGGACGGTGAGCAGTTCTTC. Translating it yields CASKGLAGGDGEQFF.

This chain's CDR3 is CASREQGGETEAFF. DNA of the CDR3: TGTGCCAGCAGGGAGCAGGGCGGGGAGACTGAAGCTTTCTTT. The chain combines TRBV2 with TRBJ1-1, with a tentative D call TRBD1 (5 bases). CDR1 is SNHLY and CDR2 is FYNNEI in the germline V gene. Trimming left V 6 bases short and J 5 bases short, with 16 bases between. The length of the CDR3 is 14 residues.

The chain joins TRBV24-1 to TRBJ1-2; 7 nucleotides line up with TRBD1. The J segment lost 3 bases and the V segment lost 3 bases, leaving 3 bases of the junction unmatched. The CDR3 spans 14 residues. The germline gives CDR1 KGHDR, CDR2 SFDVKD. CDR3 nucleotides: TGTGCCACCAGTGATACAGGGGAACACTATGGCTACACCTTC. It codes for CATSDTGEHYGYTF.

This sequence joins TRBV11-2 and TRBJ1-1; 12 bases line up with TRBD1. CDR3 length: 15 amino acids. The ends lost 5 bases at V and 10 bases at J; junction bases unmatched: 11. From germline, CDR1 is SGHAT and CDR2 FQNNGV. CDR3 in amino acids: CASSGFGDRGRGAFF. The CDR3 region has the DNA TGTGCCAGCAGCGGTTTTGGGGACAGGGGGCGCGGAGCTTTCTTT.

CDR3 residues: CASSSGLEGEQYF. CDR3 in DNA: TGTGCCAGCAGCTCGGGACTCGAGGGCGAGCAGTACTTC. The gene calls are TRBV11-3 and TRBJ2-7, with D possibly TRBD2 on 6 matching bases. The V and J ends lost 4 bases and 6 bases respectively, with 13 bases between them. The CDR3 has 13 amino acids. Germline V gene lookup returns CDR1 SGHNT and CDR2 YENEEA.

This rearrangement joins TRBV27 to TRBJ2-2; 7 bases are a match to TRBD1. CDR3 length equals 17 residues. Germline V lookup: CDR1 MNHEY, CDR2 SMNVEV (reference sequence). The V gene end was trimmed by 7 bases and the J gene end by 0 bases; junction bases not matched to a gene: 11. The CDR3 region is CASTSRTGTANTGELFF. CDR3 coding DNA: TGTGCCAGCACCTCGAGGACCGGGACAGCGAACACCGGGGAGCTGTTTTTT.

The chain uses TRBV7-3 and TRBJ2-1; 7 nucleotides align to TRBD1. The germline gives CDR1 SGHTA, CDR2 FQGTGA. This CDR3 is 18 amino acids long. The J segment lost 4 bases and the V segment lost 1 base, leaving 13 bases of the junction unmatched. The CDR3 region has the DNA TGTGCCAGCAGCTTAAACTCCGGCGCCGGACAGGTATACAATGAGCAGTTCTTC. This encodes CASSLNSGAGQVYNEQFF. Combining the CDR3 with reference TRBV7-3 and TRBJ2-1 gives the whole variable domain GAGVSQTPSNKVTEKGKYVELRCDPISGHTALYWYRQSLGQGPEFLIYFQGTGAADDSGLPNDRFFAVRPEGSVSTLKIQRTERGDSAVYLCASSLNSGAGQVYNEQFFGPGTRLTVL.

The gene calls are TRBV5-8 and TRBJ1-5, with no clear D. CDR1 is SGHTS and CDR2 is YDEGEE in the germline V gene. The ends were cut back, 1 base at V and 10 bases at J, with 15 bases in the middle. This CDR3 is built from 14 residues. The CDR3 reads CASSLPAGPGPQHF. The CDR3 bases are TGTGCCAGCAGCTTGCCGGCAGGCCCAGGTCCCCAGCATTTT.

The CDR3 coding sequence is TGTGCCAGTCATAGGGGTCCCACAGTGTATAGCAATCAGCCCCAGCATTTT. Residues: CASHRGPTVYSNQPQHF. The V call is TRBV27, the J call TRBJ1-5, with a possible D match to TRBD1 (5 bases). The CDR3 loop spans 17 amino acids. CDR1 is MNHEY and CDR2 is SMNVEV in the germline V gene (reference sequence). With 9 bases removed from V and 0 bases from J, the gap between germline ends came to 21 bases.

The gene calls are TRBV28 and TRBJ1-1, with D maybe TRBD1 (5 bases). Trimming took 10 bases from V and 7 from J, leaving 19 bases between them. The V gene's germline CDR1 is MDHEN and CDR2 SYDVKM. The CDR3 runs 13 residues. CDR3 nucleotides: TGTGCCACGTCTTACGATGGGGGGAATGAAGCTTTCTTT. The encoded protein is CATSYDGGNEAFF.

This chain joins TRBV19 and TRBJ2-3, with D hard to call. V lost 5 bases and J lost 0, with 12 bases in between. Germline V gene data show CDR1 as LNHDA and CDR2 as SQIVND (reference sequence). This CDR3 comprises 15 residues. In DNA form, the CDR3 reads TGTGCCAGTAGTCCCTTGGCGGAAAGCACAGATACGCAGTATTTT. Its protein product is CASSPLAESTDTQYF.

The rearrangement links TRBV27 to TRBJ1-5, with unresolved D. The CDR3 length is 13 residues. Germline assignment: CDR1 MNHEY and CDR2 SMNVEV (reference sequence). V lost 3 bases and J lost 4, with 7 bases in between. The DNA of the CDR3 is TGTGCCAGCAGTTTGGAGACTAATCAGCCCCAGCATTTT. Its translation is CASSLETNQPQHF.

CDR3 protein: CASSLQDYGYTF. For the CDR3, the DNA is TGTGCCAGCAGCCTTCAGGACTATGGCTACACCTTC. This chain joins TRBV7-9 and TRBJ1-2; D is ambiguous. Between the trimmed V and J ends, which lost 5 bases and 3 bases, there was a span of 7 bases. The CDR3 is made up of 12 amino acids. The germline V gene has CDR1 SEHNR and CDR2 FQNEAQ (reference sequence).

The CDR3 here is CASSAHSLNQPQHF. CDR3 in DNA: TGTGCCAGCAGTGCGCACAGTCTAAATCAGCCCCAGCATTTT. The V gene is TRBV2, the J gene TRBJ1-5; D is uncertain. Germline V lookup: CDR1 SNHLY, CDR2 FYNNEI. V was pared by 4 bases and J by 4 bases, with 11 bases between. CDR3 length equals 14 residues.

This clone appeared a single time. This chain connects TRBV5-1 to TRBJ1-1; tentatively, D is TRBD1 (6 bases). The CDR3 has 16 residues. Trimming shortened V by 0 bases and J by 1 base, and 13 bases separated the two germline ends. The germline gives CDR1 SGHRS, CDR2 YFSETQ. CDR3 sequence (DNA): TGCGCCAGCAGCTTGGTGGGAATGACAGGGAACACTGAAGCTTTCTTT. Encoded protein: CASSLVGMTGNTEAFF.

The chain carries TRBV5-1 and TRBJ2-7, with D possibly being TRBD1 (5 bases). Germline CDR1 is SGHRS and CDR2 is YFSETQ. The CDR3 runs to 15 residues. Trimming took 0 bases from V and 4 from J, leaving 14 bases between them. This chain's CDR3 is CASSLVSGKGYEQYF. CDR3 coding DNA: TGCGCCAGCAGCTTGGTGTCAGGGAAGGGGTACGAGCAGTACTTC.

The chain joins TRBV6-5 to TRBJ2-1; 7 bases fit TRBD1. The germline CDR1 and CDR2 sequences are MNHEY and SVGAGI. This CDR3 region has 15 residues. Trimming cost V 6 bases and J 0 bases; bases outside gene matches: 5. CDR3 DNA sequence: TGTGCCAGCAGCAACAGGGGTTTCTCCTACAATGAGCAGTTCTTC. It codes for CASSNRGFSYNEQFF.

The chain employs TRBV2 and TRBJ1-5; the match to TRBD1 covers 10 bases. The CDR3 runs 13 residues. The V gene end was trimmed by 8 bases and the J gene end by 10 bases; junction bases not matched to a gene: 8. Germline loops: CDR1 SNHLY, CDR2 FYNNEI. The CDR3 is CASGGQGDRPQHF. CDR3 DNA sequence: TGTGCCAGCGGCGGACAGGGGGATCGACCCCAGCATTTT.

The V call is TRBV2, the J call TRBJ1-3; D possibly corresponds to TRBD1 (5 bases). V lost 6 bases and J 3 bases, leaving 6 bases between the germline ends. This CDR3 is built from 12 residues. Per the germline V gene, CDR1 is SNHLY and CDR2 is FYNNEI. The CDR3 spells CASRTDGNTIYF. CDR3 nucleotide sequence: TGTGCCAGCAGGACAGATGGAAACACCATATATTTT. Together with reference TRBV2 and TRBJ1-3, the CDR3 gives the full variable domain: EPEVTQTPSHQVTQMGQEVILRCVPISNHLYFYWYRQILGQKVEFLVSFYNNEISEKSEIFDDQFSVERPDGSNFTLKIRSTKLEDSAMYFCASRTDGNTIYFGEGSWLTVV.

The chain combines TRBV3-1 (or the pseudogene TRBV3-2) with TRBJ2-3, with TRBD1 identical over 11 bases. This CDR3 contains 16 residues. Unmatched junction bases numbered 6, after V lost 3 bases and J lost 4 bases. The germline V gene has CDR1 LGHDT and CDR2 YNNKEL (reference sequence). The CDR3 region has the DNA TGTGCCAGCAGCCACGCCAGGGGACAGGGGGCAGATACGCAGTATTTT. Translation gives CASSHARGQGADTQYF.

The rearrangement uses TRBV21-1 and TRBJ1-2; the table assigns TRBD1, which was not confirmed against the DNA. TRBV21-1 corresponds to a pseudogene. This CDR3 has 12 amino acids. The CDR3 region has the DNA TGTGCCAGTCTCCAGGGTGCCTATGGCTACACCTTC. It codes for CASLQGAYGYTF.

This chain connects TRBV6-5 to TRBJ1-5, with 9 bases lining up with TRBD1. Trimming at V came to 7 bases and at J to 0 bases, leaving 4 bases not matched to a gene. The CDR3 is 15 residues long. Germline-derived CDR1 and CDR2 are MNHEY and SVGAGI. The CDR3 nucleotides are TGTGCCAGCATGAGGACAGGGGATAGCAATCAGCCCCAGCATTTT. Residues: CASMRTGDSNQPQHF.